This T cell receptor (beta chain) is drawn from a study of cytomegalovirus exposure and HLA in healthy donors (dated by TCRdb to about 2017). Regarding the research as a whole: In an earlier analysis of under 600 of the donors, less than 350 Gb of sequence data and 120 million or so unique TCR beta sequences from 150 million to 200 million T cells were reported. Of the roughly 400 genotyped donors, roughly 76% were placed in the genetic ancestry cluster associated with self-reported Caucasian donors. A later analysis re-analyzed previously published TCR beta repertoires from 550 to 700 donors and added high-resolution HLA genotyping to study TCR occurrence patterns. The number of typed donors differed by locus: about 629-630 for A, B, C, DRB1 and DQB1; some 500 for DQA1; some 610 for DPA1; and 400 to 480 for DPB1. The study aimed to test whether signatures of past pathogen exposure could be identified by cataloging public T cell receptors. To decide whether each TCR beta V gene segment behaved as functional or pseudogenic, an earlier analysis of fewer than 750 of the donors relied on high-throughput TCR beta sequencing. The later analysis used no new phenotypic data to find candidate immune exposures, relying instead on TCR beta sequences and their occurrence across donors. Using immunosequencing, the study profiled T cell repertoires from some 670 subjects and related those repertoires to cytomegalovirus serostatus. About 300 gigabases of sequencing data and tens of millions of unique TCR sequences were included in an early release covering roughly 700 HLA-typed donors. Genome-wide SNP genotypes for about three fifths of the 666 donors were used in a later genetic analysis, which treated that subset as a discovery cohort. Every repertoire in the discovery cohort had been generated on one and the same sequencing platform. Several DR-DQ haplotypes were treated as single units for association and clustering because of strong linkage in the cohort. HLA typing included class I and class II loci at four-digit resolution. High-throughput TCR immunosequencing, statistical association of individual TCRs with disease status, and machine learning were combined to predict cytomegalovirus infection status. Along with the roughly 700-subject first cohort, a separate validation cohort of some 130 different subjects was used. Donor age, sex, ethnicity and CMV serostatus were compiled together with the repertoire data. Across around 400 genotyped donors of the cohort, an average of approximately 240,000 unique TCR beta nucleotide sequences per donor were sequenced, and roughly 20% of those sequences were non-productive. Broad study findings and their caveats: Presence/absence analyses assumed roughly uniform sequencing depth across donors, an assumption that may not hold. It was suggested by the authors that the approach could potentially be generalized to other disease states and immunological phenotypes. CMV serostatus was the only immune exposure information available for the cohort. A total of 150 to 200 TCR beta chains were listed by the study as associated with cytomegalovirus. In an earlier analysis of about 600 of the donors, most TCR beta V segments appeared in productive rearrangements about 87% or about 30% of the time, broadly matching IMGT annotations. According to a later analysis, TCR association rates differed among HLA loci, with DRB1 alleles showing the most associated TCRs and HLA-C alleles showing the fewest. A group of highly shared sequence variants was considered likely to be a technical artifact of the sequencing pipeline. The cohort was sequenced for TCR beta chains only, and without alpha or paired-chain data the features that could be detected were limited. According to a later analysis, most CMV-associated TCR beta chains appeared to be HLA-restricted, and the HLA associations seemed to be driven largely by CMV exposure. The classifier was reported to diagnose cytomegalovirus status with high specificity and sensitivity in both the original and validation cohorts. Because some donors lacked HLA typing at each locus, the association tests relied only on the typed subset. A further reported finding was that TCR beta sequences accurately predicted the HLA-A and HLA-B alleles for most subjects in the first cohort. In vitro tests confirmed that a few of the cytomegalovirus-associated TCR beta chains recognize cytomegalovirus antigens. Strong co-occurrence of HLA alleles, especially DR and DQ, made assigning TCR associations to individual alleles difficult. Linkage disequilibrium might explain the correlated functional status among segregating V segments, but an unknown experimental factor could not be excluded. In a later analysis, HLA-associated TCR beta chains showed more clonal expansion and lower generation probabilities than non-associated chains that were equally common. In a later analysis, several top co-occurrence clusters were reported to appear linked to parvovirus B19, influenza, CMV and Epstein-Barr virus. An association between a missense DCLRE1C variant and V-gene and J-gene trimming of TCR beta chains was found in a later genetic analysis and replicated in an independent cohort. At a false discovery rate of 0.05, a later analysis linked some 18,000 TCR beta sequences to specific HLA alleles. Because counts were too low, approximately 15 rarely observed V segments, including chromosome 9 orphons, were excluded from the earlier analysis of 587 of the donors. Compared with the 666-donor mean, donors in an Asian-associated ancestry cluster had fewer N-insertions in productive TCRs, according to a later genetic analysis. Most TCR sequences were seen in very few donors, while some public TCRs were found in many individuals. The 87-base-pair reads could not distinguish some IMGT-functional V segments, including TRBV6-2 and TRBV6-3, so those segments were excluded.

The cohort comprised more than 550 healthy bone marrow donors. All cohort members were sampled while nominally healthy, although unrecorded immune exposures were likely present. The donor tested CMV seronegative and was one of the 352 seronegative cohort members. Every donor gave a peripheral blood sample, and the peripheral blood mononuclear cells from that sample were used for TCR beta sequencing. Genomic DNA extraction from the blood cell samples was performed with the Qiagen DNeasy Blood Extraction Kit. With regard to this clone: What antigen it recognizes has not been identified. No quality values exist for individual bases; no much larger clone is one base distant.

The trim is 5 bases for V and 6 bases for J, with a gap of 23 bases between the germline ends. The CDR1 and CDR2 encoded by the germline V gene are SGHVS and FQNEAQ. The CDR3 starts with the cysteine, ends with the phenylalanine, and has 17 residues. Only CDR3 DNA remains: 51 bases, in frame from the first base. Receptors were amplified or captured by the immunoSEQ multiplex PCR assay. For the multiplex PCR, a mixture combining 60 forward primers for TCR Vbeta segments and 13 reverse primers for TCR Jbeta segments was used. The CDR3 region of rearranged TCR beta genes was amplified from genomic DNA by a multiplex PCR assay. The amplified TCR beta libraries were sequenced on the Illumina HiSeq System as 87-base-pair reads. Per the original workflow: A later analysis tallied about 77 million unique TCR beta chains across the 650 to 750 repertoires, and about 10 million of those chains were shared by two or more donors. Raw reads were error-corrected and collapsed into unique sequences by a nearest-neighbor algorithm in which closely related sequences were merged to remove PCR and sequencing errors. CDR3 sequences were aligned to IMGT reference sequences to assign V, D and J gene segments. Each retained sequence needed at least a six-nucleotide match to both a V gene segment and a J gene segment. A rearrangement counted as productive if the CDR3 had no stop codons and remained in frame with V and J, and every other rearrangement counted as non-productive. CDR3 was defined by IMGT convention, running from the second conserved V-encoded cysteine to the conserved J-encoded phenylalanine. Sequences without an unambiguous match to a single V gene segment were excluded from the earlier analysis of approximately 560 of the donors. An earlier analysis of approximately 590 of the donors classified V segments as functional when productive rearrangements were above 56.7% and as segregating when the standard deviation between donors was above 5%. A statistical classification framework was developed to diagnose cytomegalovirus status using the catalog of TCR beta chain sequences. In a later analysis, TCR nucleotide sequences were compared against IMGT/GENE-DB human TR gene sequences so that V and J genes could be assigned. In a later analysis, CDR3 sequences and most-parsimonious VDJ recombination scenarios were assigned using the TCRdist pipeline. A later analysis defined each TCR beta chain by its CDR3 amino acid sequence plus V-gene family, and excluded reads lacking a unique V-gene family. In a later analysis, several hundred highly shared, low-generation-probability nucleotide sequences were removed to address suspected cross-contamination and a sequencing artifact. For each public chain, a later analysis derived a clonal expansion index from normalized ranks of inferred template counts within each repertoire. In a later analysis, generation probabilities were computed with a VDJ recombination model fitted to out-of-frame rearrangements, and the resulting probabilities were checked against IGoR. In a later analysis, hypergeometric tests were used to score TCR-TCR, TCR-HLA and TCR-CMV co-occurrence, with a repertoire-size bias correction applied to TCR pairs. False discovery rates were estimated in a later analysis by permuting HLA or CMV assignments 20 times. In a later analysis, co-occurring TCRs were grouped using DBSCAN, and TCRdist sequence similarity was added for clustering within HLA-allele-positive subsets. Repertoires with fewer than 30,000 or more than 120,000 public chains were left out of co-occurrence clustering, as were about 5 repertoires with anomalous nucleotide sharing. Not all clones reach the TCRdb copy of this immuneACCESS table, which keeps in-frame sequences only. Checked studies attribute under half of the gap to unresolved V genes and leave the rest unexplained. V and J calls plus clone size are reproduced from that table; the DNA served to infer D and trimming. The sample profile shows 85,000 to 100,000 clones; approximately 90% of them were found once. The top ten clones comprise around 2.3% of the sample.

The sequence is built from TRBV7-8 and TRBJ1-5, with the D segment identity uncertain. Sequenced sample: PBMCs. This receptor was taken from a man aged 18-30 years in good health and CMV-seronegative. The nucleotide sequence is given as TGTGCCAGCAGCGCCCCCGGAACTCCCACCAGAGGTCAGCCCCAGCATTTT. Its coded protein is CASSAPGTPTRGQPQHF. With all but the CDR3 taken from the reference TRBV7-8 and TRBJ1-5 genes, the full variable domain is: GAGVSQSPRYKVAKRGQDVALRCDPISGHVSLFWYQQALGQGPEFLTYFQNEAQLDKSGLPSDRFFAERPEGSVSTLKIQRTQQEDSAVYLCASSAPGTPTRGQPQHFGDGTRLSIL.